Sequencing of this T cell receptor beta chain was carried out in a study of blood T cells in healthy people across ages. The individuals who served as donors were healthy Caucasians living in Russia, aged about 6 to 100. For every donor, a draw yielded 7.5 to 10 milliliters of peripheral blood. For the second PCR, which ran for about 6 to 11 cycles, a sample-barcoded 5' primer and a J-beta primer mix were used. All cDNA molecules were each tagged by a template-switch adaptor with 12 random nucleotides. TCRdb redid the calling of the 5' RACE reads with MiXCR, one entry per CDR3 protein. This table holds approximately 400,000 distinct CDR3 sequences, more than 45% found once. Details on this clonotype: What it recognizes is unknown.

Whole-study findings and limits: A conclusive naive versus antigen-experienced comparison was prevented by the unsorted PBMCs.

This sequence was found in a man aged 55 to 70 in good health. The specimen was blood.

The chain's CDR3 is CSTLAGGTRRTDTQYF. In DNA form, the CDR3 reads TGCAGTACACTAGCGGGGGGTACCCGACGCACAGATACGCAGTATTTT. This sequence joins TRBV20-1 and TRBJ2-3; 12 nucleotides align to TRBD2. With V trimmed by 8 bases and J by 1 base, 10 bases remained unmatched. The length of the CDR3 is 16 residues. Germline assignment: CDR1 DFQATT and CDR2 SNEGSKA (reference sequence).